This TCR beta chain was captured by sequencing in a study of blood T cell repertoires in COVID-19. Study summary: Italy, Spain and the United States were the sources of the convalescent and acute COVID-19 samples.

A single count supports this clone. Generated by immunoSEQ multiplex PCR, the TCRdb table keeps only in-frame clones and is missing some. The sample holds 70,000 or so clones, approximately 78% seen once. The receptor's source is a human donor in a cohort sampled during active COVID-19. Sequences were obtained from peripheral blood.

CDR3 loop: CASSVAPGGIEKLFF. The CDR3 DNA reads as TGTGCCAGCAGCGTAGCGCCAGGGGGCATTGAAAAACTGTTTTTT. The chain has TRBV9 and TRBJ1-4; 8 positions agree with TRBD1. Trimming at V came to 0 bases and at J to 7 bases, leaving 5 bases not matched to a gene. There are 15 residues in the CDR3. CDR1 SGDLS and CDR2 YYNGEE come from the germline V gene.